A single sample gave rise to the 23 T cell receptor beta chains below, sequenced in a study of T cell responses to AZD1222 COVID-19 vaccine. The repertoire was sequenced with immunoSEQ multiplex PCR; TCRdb's copy has only in-frame clones and lacks some. The table records approximately 110,000 clones, approximately 90% of them present only once. Sequencing used peripheral blood, obtained on day 0 of AZD1222 vaccination. The receptors shown here come from an adult in good health.

The chain combines TRBV14 with TRBJ2-7, with 13 bases matching TRBD2. V lost 4 bases and J lost 3; bases outside the gene matches: 3. The CDR3 has 15 residues. The germline V gene has CDR1 SGHDN and CDR2 FVKESK. In nucleotides, the CDR3 is TGTGCCAGCAGCCTAAGACTAGCGGGAGGCTACGAGCAGTACTTC. Protein sequence: CASSLRLAGGYEQYF. The full variable domain, with the rest looked up from reference TRBV14 and TRBJ2-7, is EAGVTQFPSHSVIEKGQTVTLRCDPISGHDNLYWYRRVMGKEIKFLLHFVKESKQDESGMPNNRFLAERTGGTYSTLKVQPAELEDSGVYFCASSLRLAGGYEQYFGPGTRLTVT.

The V and J genes are TRBV14 and TRBJ1-1; 7 bases agree with TRBD1. The CDR3 is 16 amino acids. Germline CDR1 is SGHDN and CDR2 is FVKESK. V dropped 2 bases and J dropped 4; count of bases not matched to a gene: 10. The CDR3 reads CASSQSQGYVVTEAFF. The CDR3 DNA reads as TGTGCCAGCAGCCAATCACAGGGGTATGTAGTCACTGAAGCTTTCTTT. Filled out from reference TRBV14 and TRBJ1-1, the complete variable domain reads EAGVTQFPSHSVIEKGQTVTLRCDPISGHDNLYWYRRVMGKEIKFLLHFVKESKQDESGMPNNRFLAERTGGTYSTLKVQPAELEDSGVYFCASSQSQGYVVTEAFFGQGTRLTVV.

The chain recombines TRBV28 with TRBJ1-2; D is undetermined. The CDR3 sequence is 13 residues long. V gave up 6 bases and J gave up 3 bases, with 11 bases separating them. The germline V gene encodes CDR1 MDHEN and CDR2 SYDVKM. The CDR3 loop is CASRIGRHYGYTF. CDR3 sequence (DNA): TGTGCCAGCAGAATAGGGCGACACTATGGCTACACCTTC.

This chain links TRBV12-3 or TRBV12-4 with TRBJ2-7, with no clear D. Trimming shortened V by 3 bases and J by 7 bases, and 10 bases separated the two germline ends. CDR3 length equals 12 residues. This chain's CDR3 is CASSLFGREQYF. CDR3 DNA: TGTGCCAGCAGTTTGTTTGGTCGGGAGCAGTACTTC.

J is TRBJ1-5 and V is TRBV2, with a tentative D call TRBD1 (5 bases). The germline CDR1 and CDR2 sequences are SNHLY and FYNNEI. The CDR3 spans 15 residues. Trimming left V 6 bases short and J 3 bases short, with 15 bases between. CDR3 coding DNA: TGTGCCAGCAGGGAACAGGAGGGTCCCAATCAGCCCCAGCATTTT. It specifies CASREQEGPNQPQHF.

CDR3 in DNA: TGTGCCTGGACAGGACTAGGCCTTGAAGAGCAGTACTTC. Its translation: CAWTGLGLEEQYF. This chain connects TRBV30 to TRBJ2-7, with 7 bases lining up with TRBD2. The CDR3 is 13 residues long. In germline, CDR1 is GTSNPN, CDR2 SVGIG (reference sequence). J was trimmed by 7 bases and V by 4 bases; bases with no gene match: 10.

The rearrangement uses TRBV15 and TRBJ1-6; D is unclear. Trimming took off 2 bases at V and 10 bases at J, with 6 bases between the two ends. This CDR3 spans 12 amino acids. The germline V gene has CDR1 LNHNV and CDR2 YYDKDF (reference sequence). The chain's CDR3 is CATSRSGSPLHF. Written as DNA, the CDR3 is TGTGCCACCAGCAGATCCGGGTCACCCCTCCACTTT.

V and J are TRBV27 and TRBJ1-5; D is perhaps TRBD1 (6 bases). CDR3 length: 18 amino acids. The V gene lost 7 bases and the J gene lost 3 bases, with 25 bases spanning the gap. The V gene's germline CDR1 is MNHEY and CDR2 SMNVEV (reference sequence). Here the CDR3 reads CASTPRGAGTRANQPQHF. The CDR3 region has the DNA TGTGCCAGCACACCTAGGGGGGCCGGGACACGGGCCAATCAGCCCCAGCATTTT.

The J gene is TRBJ2-5, the V gene TRBV19; possibly TRBD1 for D (6 bases). Between the trimmed V and J ends, which lost 6 bases and 3 bases, there was a span of 14 bases. Looked up from germline, CDR1 is LNHDA and CDR2 is SQIVND (reference sequence). The length of the CDR3 is 14 residues. CDR3: CASSPSGDEETQYF. CDR3 nucleotide sequence: TGTGCCAGTAGCCCCTCAGGGGATGAAGAGACCCAGTACTTC.

The rearrangement joins TRBV3-1 (or the pseudogene TRBV3-2) to TRBJ2-1; D is unclear. This CDR3 is 15 amino acids long. Per the germline V gene, CDR1 is LGHDT and CDR2 is YNNKEL (reference sequence). The V gene lost 0 bases and the J gene lost 5 bases, with 11 bases spanning the gap. The chain's CDR3 is CASSQDSLGNNEQFF. The CDR3 DNA reads as TGTGCCAGCAGCCAAGATTCGTTGGGGAACAATGAGCAGTTCTTC.

The chain joins TRBV9 to TRBJ2-1; 10 bases match TRBD2. This CDR3 contains 16 residues. Germline V CDR1 and CDR2: SGDLS, YYNGEE. V shed 0 bases, J shed 3 bases, and the junction held 3 bases outside the gene matches. The CDR3 DNA follows: TGTGCCAGCAGCGTAGTAGGACTAGCGGACTACAATGAGCAGTTCTTC. Protein product: CASSVVGLADYNEQFF. The full variable domain, with the rest looked up from reference TRBV9 and TRBJ2-1, is DSGVTQTPKHLITATGQRVTLRCSPRSGDLSVYWYQQSLDQGLQFLIQYYNGEERAKGNILERFSAQQFPDLHSELNLSSLELGDSALYFCASSVVGLADYNEQFFGPGTRLTVL.

CDR3 amino acids: CASSVGWRDIQYF. CDR3 DNA: TGTGCCAGCAGCGTAGGTTGGAGGGACATTCAGTACTTC. This chain uses TRBV9 with TRBJ2-4, with D maybe TRBD2 (6 bases). The CDR3 loop spans 13 amino acids. V shed 0 bases and J shed 8 bases, with 9 bases lying between them. Germline CDR1 SGDLS, CDR2 YYNGEE.

The CDR3, as DNA: TGTGCCAGCAGTGACTCGAGTCTTAGCAGTAAGAACACCGGGGAGCTGTTTTTT. This translates into CASSDSSLSSKNTGELFF. This chain connects TRBV6-4 to TRBJ2-2; unclear D gene. The length of the CDR3 is 18 residues. V lost 0 bases and J lost 1, with 15 bases in between. The germline gives CDR1 MRHNA, CDR2 SNTAGT.

About this clone: This sample includes further DNA sequences coding for the same CDR3. The J gene is TRBJ2-7, the V gene TRBV6-6; 8 positions match TRBD2. Germline V gene lookup returns CDR1 MNHNY and CDR2 SVGAGI (reference sequence). The CDR3 runs 14 residues. The V segment lost 2 bases and the J segment 3 bases; nucleotides outside the gene matches: 3. The CDR3: CASSYTGGGYEQYF. The CDR3 DNA reads as TGTGCCAGCAGTTACACGGGGGGGGGCTACGAGCAGTACTTC.

The V call is TRBV11-3, the J call TRBJ2-5; the D gene could be TRBD1 or TRBD2 (5 bases each). V was clipped by 4 bases and J by 5 bases, with 17 bases between them. The CDR3 is 15 amino acids. Germline V CDR1 and CDR2: SGHNT, YENEEA. DNA for the CDR3: TGTGCCAGCAGCTCCGGGAAGGGGTCGGGTGAGACCCAGTACTTC. Translating gives CASSSGKGSGETQYF.

This clone was found once. This chain joins TRBV20-1 and TRBJ2-7; 11 bases are shared with TRBD1. Germline loops: CDR1 DFQATT, CDR2 SNEGSKA (reference sequence). CDR3 length: 14 residues. The ends lost 3 bases at V and 4 bases at J; junction bases unmatched: 5. The CDR3 loop is CSASWDRGDYEQYF. For the CDR3, the DNA is TGCAGTGCTAGTTGGGACAGGGGGGATTACGAGCAGTACTTC.

This clone was counted a single time. This chain joins TRBV7-8 and TRBJ1-4; weak D call: TRBD1 (5 bases). Germline-derived CDR1 and CDR2 are SGHVS and FQNEAQ. The CDR3 totals 15 residues. The V end was cut by 5 bases, the J end by 8 bases, with 18 bases between. The CDR3: CASSPSRDRREKLFF. The CDR3 nucleotides read TGTGCCAGCAGCCCAAGCAGGGATCGCAGGGAAAAACTGTTTTTT. The full variable domain, its missing parts supplied by reference TRBV7-8 and TRBJ1-4, is GAGVSQSPRYKVAKRGQDVALRCDPISGHVSLFWYQQALGQGPEFLTYFQNEAQLDKSGLPSDRFFAERPEGSVSTLKIQRTQQEDSAVYLCASSPSRDRREKLFFGSGTQLSVL.

The J gene is TRBJ1-2, the V gene TRBV30; TRBD1 is a possible D gene (6 bases). Germline V CDR1 and CDR2: GTSNPN, SVGIG (reference sequence). V was trimmed by 7 bases and J by 3 bases, leaving 18 bases between them. This CDR3 has 14 amino acids. The CDR3 nucleotides read TGTGCCTTTTTAATACGGGGGGGCTACTATGGCTACACCTTC. This sequence encodes CAFLIRGGYYGYTF.

The chain combines TRBV6-5 with TRBJ1-1; the match to TRBD1 covers 10 bases. Germline values: CDR1 MNHEY, CDR2 SVGAGI. This CDR3 is 14 amino acids long. J was trimmed by 2 bases and V by 9 bases; bases with no gene match: 6. The CDR3 loop is CASRDRGTNTEAFF. Here the CDR3 DNA reads TGTGCCAGTAGGGACAGGGGCACCAACACTGAAGCTTTCTTT.

V usage is TRBV5-8 and J usage is TRBJ2-3; 9 bases are a match to TRBD2. J lost 3 bases, V lost 3 bases, and 2 bases had no gene match. CDR1 SGHTS and CDR2 YDEGEE come from the germline V gene. The CDR3 length is 14 residues. In DNA, the CDR3 is TGTGCCAGCAGCTCAGGACTAGCGACAGATACGCAGTATTTT. It codes for CASSSGLATDTQYF.

The chain has TRBV5-1 and TRBJ1-1; the D gene is possibly TRBD1 (6 bases). Germline V gene lookup returns CDR1 SGHRS and CDR2 YFSETQ. V gave up 0 bases and J gave up 5 bases, with 14 bases separating them. The CDR3 consists of 15 residues. CDR3 DNA sequence: TGCGCCAGCAGCTTGGCCCTCCGGAGGGGGACTGAAGCTTTCTTT. Its translation is CASSLALRRGTEAFF.

This sequence joins TRBV2 and TRBJ1-3; 7 bases agree with TRBD1. Trimming took 10 bases from V and 1 from J; bases not matched to a gene: 4. Germline V gene data show CDR1 as SNHLY and CDR2 as FYNNEI. The CDR3 is made up of 13 amino acids. Here the CDR3 reads CATHRGSGNTIYF. The CDR3 nucleotides read TGTGCCACCCACAGGGGTTCTGGAAACACCATATATTTT.

The CDR3: CSVRMDRANYGYTF. CDR3 sequence (DNA): TGCAGCGTTCGGATGGACAGGGCCAACTATGGCTACACCTTC. The chain combines TRBV29-1 with TRBJ1-2, with 8 bases identical to TRBD1. This CDR3 is 14 amino acids long. The V gene's germline CDR1 is SQVTM and CDR2 ANQGSEA. J lost 2 bases, V lost 5 bases, and 7 bases had no gene match.